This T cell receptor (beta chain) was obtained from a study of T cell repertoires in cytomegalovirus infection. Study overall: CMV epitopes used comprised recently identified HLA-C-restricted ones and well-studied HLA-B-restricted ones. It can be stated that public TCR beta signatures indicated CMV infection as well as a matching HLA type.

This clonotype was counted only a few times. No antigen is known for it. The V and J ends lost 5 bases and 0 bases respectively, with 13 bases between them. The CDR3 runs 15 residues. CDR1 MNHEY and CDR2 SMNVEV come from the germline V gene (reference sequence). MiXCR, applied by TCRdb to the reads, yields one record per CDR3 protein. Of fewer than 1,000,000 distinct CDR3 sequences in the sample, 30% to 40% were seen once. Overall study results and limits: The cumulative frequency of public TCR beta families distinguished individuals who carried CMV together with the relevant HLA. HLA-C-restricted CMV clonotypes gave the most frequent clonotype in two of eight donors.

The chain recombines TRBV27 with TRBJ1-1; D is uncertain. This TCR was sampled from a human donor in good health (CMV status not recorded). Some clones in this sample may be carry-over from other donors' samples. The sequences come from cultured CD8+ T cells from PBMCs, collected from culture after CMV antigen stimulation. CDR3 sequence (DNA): TGTGCCAGCAGTAAGAGGAACATTTTGAACACTGAAGCTTTCTTT. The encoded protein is CASSKRNILNTEAFF.